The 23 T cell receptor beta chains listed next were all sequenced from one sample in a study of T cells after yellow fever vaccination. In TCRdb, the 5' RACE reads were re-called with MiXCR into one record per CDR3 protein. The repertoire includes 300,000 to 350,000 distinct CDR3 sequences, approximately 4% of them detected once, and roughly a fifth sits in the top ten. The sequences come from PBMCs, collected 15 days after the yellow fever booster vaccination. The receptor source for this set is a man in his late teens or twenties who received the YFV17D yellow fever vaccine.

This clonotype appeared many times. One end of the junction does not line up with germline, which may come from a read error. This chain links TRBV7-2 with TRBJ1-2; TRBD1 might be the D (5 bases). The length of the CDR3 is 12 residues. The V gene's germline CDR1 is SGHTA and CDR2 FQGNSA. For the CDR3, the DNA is TGTGCCACCTCGGGGCAGGTCTATGACTACACCTTC. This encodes CATSGQVYDYTF.

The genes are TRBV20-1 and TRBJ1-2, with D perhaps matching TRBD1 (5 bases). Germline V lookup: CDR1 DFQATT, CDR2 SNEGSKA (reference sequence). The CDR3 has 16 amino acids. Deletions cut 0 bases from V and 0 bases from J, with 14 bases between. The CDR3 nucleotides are TGCAGTGCTAGAGATAGAGGGGCCCTAGCTAACTATGGCTACACCTTC. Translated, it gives CSARDRGALANYGYTF.

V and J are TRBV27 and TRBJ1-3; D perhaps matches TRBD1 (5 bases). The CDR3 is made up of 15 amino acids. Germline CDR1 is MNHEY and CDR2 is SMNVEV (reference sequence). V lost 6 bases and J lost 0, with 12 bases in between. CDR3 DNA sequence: TGTGCCAGCAGCCTTACAGGATACTCTGGAAACACCATATATTTT. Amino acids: CASSLTGYSGNTIYF.

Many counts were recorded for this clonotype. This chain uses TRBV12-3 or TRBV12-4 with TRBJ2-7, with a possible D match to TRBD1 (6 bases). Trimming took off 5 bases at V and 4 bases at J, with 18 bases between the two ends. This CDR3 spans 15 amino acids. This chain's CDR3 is CASSIRDTINYEQYF. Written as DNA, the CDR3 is TGTGCCAGCAGTATCCGGGACACGATCAATTACGAGCAGTACTTC.

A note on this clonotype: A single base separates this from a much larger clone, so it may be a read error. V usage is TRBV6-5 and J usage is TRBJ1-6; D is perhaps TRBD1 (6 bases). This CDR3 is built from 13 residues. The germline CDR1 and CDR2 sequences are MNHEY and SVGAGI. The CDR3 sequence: CASSPRGGSPLYF. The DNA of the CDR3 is TGTGCCAGCAGTCCCAGGGGAGGTTCACCCCTCTACTTT.

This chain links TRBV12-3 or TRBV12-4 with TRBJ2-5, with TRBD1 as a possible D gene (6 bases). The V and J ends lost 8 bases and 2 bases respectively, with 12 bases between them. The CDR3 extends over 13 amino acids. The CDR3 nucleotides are TGTGCCAGCGGTACAGGGTTTCAAGAGACCCAGTACTTC. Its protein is CASGTGFQETQYF.

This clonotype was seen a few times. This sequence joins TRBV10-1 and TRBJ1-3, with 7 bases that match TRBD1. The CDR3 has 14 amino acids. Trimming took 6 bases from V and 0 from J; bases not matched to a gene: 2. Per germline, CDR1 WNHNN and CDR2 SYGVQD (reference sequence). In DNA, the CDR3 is TGCGCCAGCAGAACAGGGGACTCTGGAAACACCATATATTTT. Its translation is CASRTGDSGNTIYF.

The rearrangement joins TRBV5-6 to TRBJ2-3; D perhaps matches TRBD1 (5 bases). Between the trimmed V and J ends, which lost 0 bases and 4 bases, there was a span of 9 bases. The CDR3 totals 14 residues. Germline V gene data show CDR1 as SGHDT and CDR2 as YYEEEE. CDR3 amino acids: CASSLDLGADTQYF. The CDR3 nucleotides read TGTGCCAGCAGCTTGGACTTAGGGGCAGATACGCAGTATTTT.

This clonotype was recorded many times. CDR3 nucleotides: TGTGCCAGCAGACCACTAGCGGGGAGCACAGATACGCAGTATTTT. It is translated as CASRPLAGSTDTQYF. The chain links TRBV11-2 to TRBJ2-3, with 10 positions matching TRBD2. The germline gives CDR1 SGHAT, CDR2 FQNNGV. V shed 6 bases and J 0 bases; nucleotides not matched to a gene: 3. The CDR3 length is 15 residues. Filled out from reference TRBV11-2 and TRBJ2-3, the complete variable domain reads EAGVAQSPRYKIIEKRQSVAFWCNPISGHATLYWYQQILGQGPKLLIQFQNNGVVDDSQLPKDRFSAERLKGVDSTLKIQPAKLEDSAVYLCASRPLAGSTDTQYFGPGTRLTVL.

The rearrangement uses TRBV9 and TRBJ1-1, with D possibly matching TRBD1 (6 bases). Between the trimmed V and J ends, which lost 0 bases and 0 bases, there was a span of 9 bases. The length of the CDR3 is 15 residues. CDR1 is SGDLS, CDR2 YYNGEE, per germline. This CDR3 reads CASSVAGALNTEAFF. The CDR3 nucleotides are TGTGCCAGCAGCGTAGCAGGGGCCCTGAACACTGAAGCTTTCTTT. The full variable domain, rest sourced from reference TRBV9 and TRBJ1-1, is DSGVTQTPKHLITATGQRVTLRCSPRSGDLSVYWYQQSLDQGLQFLIQYYNGEERAKGNILERFSAQQFPDLHSELNLSSLELGDSALYFCASSVAGALNTEAFFGQGTRLTVV.

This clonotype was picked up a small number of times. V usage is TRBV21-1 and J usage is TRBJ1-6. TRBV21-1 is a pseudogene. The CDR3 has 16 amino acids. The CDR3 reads CASSKTRDLGDSPLHF. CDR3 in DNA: TGTGCCAGCAGCAAAACCCGGGACTTAGGGGATTCACCCCTCCACTTT.

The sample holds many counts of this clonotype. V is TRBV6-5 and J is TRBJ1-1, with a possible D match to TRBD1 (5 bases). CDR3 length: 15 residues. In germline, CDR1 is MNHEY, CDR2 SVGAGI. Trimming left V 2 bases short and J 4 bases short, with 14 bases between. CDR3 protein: CASSYDGVGGTEAFF. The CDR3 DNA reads TGTGCCAGCAGTTACGACGGTGTTGGGGGCACTGAAGCTTTCTTT.

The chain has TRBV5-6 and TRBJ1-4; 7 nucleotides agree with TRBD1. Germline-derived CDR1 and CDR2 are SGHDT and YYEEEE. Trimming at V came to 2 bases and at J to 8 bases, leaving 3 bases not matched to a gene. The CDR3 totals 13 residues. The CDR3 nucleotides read TGTGCCAGCAGCTTCGGGACAGAAGAAAAACTGTTTTTT. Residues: CASSFGTEEKLFF.

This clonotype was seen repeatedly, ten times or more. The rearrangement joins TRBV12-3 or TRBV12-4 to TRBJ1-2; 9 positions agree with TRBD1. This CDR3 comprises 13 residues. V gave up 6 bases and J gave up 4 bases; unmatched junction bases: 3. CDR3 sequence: CASRQGAVYGYTF. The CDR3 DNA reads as TGTGCCAGCAGACAGGGGGCTGTCTATGGCTACACCTTC.

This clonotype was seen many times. The CDR3 spells CASSERMNTEAFF. The CDR3 coding sequence is TGTGCCAGCAGTGAACGGATGAACACTGAAGCTTTCTTT. This chain joins TRBV6-1 and TRBJ1-1; D unclear. Looked up from germline, CDR1 is MNHNS and CDR2 is SASEGT. V lost 2 bases and J lost 0, with 4 bases in between. This CDR3 is 13 amino acids long.

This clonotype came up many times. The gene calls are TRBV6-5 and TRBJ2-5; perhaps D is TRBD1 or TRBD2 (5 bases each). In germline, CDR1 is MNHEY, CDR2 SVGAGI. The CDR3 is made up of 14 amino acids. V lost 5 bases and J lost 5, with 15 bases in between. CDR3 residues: CASSPRGLRETQYF. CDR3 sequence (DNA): TGTGCCAGCAGTCCACGGGGCCTTCGGGAGACCCAGTACTTC.

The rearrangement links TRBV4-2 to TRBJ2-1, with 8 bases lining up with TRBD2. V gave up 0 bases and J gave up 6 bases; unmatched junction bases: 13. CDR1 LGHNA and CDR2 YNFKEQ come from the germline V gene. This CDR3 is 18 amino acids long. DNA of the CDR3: TGTGCCAGCAGCCAAGATCCCCCTACGAGCGGGGGCTCCAATGAGCAGTTCTTC. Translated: CASSQDPPTSGGSNEQFF.

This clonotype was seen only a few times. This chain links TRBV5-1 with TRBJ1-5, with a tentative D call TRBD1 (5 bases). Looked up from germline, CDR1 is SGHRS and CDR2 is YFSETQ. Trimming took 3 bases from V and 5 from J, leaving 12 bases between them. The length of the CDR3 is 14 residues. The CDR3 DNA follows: TGCGCCAGCAGCTCCCAGGGCGGGGATCAGCCCCAGCATTTT. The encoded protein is CASSSQGGDQPQHF.

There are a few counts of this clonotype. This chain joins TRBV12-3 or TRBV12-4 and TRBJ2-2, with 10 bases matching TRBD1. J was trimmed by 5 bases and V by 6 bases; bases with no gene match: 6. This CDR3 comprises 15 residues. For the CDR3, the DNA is TGTGCCAGCAGAGTAGACAGGGGGCGAACCGGGGAGCTGTTTTTT. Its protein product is CASRVDRGRTGELFF.

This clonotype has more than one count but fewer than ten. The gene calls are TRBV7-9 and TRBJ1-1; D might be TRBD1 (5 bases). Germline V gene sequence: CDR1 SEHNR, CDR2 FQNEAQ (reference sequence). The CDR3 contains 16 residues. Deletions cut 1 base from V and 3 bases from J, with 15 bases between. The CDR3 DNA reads TGTGCCAGCAGCTTAGGGCAGGGCGTCAGGGACACTGAAGCTTTCTTT. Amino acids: CASSLGQGVRDTEAFF.

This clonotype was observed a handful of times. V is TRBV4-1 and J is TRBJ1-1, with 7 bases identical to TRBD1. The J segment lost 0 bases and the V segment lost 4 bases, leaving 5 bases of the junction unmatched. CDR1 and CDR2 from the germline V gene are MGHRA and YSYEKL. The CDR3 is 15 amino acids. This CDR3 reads CASSPGGGLNTEAFF. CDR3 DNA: TGCGCCAGCAGCCCCGGAGGGGGCTTGAACACTGAAGCTTTCTTT.

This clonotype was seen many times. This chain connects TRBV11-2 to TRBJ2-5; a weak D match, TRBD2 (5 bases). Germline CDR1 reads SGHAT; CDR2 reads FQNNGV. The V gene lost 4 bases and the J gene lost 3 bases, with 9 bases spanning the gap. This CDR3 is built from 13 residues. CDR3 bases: TGTGCCAGCAGCTCTAGCTGGAAAGAGACCCAGTACTTC. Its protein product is CASSSSWKETQYF.

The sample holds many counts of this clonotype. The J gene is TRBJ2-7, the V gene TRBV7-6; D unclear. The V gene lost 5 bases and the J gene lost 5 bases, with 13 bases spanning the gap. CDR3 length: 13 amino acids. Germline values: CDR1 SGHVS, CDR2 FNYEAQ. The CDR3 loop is CASSPLPFDEQYV. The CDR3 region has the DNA TGTGCCAGCAGCCCACTGCCTTTTGACGAGCAGTACGTC.